This TCR beta chain was recovered during a study of regulatory T cells in long-lasting Graves disease. Described time point: newly diagnosed GD, antithyroid drugs for less than 3 months. Construction of the TCR library relied on RNA isolated from PBMCs. Germline CDR1 is SNHLY and CDR2 is FYNNEI. CDR3 length equals 14 residues. The V segment lost 3 bases and the J segment 5 bases; nucleotides outside the gene matches: 3. CDR3-region Arm-PCR and iRepertoire HTBI primers produced the TCR beta libraries. One entry per CDR3 protein results from TCRdb running MiXCR on the multiplex PCR reads. The sample contains under 700,000 distinct CDR3 sequences, roughly 15% of which appear only once. In addition, the sample was reused for a study of T cells in Graves' hyperthyroidism and ophthalmopathy. That report adds: In the first-round RT-PCR of the TCR CDR3, the HTBI primer set was used.

The sequencing here drew on peripheral blood mononuclear cells (PBMCs), taken at new diagnosis, from a patient treated with antithyroid drugs. The chain links TRBV2 to TRBJ1-2; 10 bases are a match to TRBD1. The sequence was collected from a woman aged 35-60 years with Graves disease. As DNA, the CDR3 is TGTGCCAGCAGTGAGACAGGGGGCGGGTATGGCTACACCTTC. Translating gives CASSETGGGYGYTF.